This TCR beta chain was retrieved from a study of vaccination effects on CD4 cells after COVID-19. In this sample, this clone turned up a few times. What it binds is not known. Broader study findings: Late after vaccination, infection- and vaccine-induced clones showed marked clonal contraction.

Using viral peptide pools, the ViraFEST assay grew out antigen-specific CD4+ T cells prior to sequencing. Culturing for approximately 10 days preceded CD4+ T cell isolation. Every participant took two doses of the BNT162b2 or mRNA-1273 vaccine. Among the vaccine recipients, none had a prior SARS-CoV-2 infection, and nucleocapsid antibodies were negative. The repertoire was sequenced with immunoSEQ multiplex PCR; TCRdb's copy has only in-frame clones and lacks some. The sample gives some 25,000 clones, roughly 80% of which show up once; approximately 8% is in the top ten. Trimming took 4 bases from V and 4 from J, leaving 18 bases between them. Germline CDR1 SGHKS, CDR2 YYEKEE (reference sequence). The CDR3 totals 15 residues.

The starting material was CD4+ T cells from PBMCs cultured with SARS-CoV-2 spike peptides, obtained after COVID-19 vaccination. The TCR sequence derives from a human donor who received a COVID-19 vaccine. The rearrangement joins TRBV5-5 to TRBJ2-7; D is ambiguous. The CDR3: CASSPRPGLRYEQYF. Written as DNA, the CDR3 is TGTGCCAGCAGCCCTCGACCGGGCCTCAGATACGAGCAGTACTTC.